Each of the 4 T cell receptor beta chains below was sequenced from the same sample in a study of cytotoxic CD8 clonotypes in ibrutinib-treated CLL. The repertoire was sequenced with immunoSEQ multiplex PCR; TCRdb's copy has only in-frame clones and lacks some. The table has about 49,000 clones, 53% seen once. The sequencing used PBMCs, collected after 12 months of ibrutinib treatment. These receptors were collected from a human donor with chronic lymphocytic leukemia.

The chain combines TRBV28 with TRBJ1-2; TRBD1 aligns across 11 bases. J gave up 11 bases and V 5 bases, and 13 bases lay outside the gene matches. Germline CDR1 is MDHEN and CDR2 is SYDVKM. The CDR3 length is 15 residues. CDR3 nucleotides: TGTGCCAGCAGTACCTCCGGGACAGGGGGAGTGGGGTACACCTTC. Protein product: CASSTSGTGGVGYTF.

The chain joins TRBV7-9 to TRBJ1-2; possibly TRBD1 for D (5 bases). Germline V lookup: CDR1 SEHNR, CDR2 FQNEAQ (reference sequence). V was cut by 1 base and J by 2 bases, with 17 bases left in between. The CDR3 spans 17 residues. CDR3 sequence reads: CASSLGWDLERNYGYTF. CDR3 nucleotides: TGTGCCAGCAGCTTAGGTTGGGACTTAGAGAGGAACTATGGCTACACCTTC.

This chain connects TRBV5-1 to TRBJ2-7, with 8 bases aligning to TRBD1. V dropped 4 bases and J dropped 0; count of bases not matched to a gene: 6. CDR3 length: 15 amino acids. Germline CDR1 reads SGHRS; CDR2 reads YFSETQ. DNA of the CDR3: TGCGCCAGCAGCCTTAGACAGGGGCTCTCCTACGAGCAGTACTTC. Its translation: CASSLRQGLSYEQYF.

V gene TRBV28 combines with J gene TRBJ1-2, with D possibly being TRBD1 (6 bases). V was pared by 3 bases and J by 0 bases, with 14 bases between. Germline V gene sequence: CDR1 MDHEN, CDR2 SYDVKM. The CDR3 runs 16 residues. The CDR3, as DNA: TGTGCCAGCAGTTTTACAGGGAGTCGAGCTAACTATGGCTACACCTTC. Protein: CASSFTGSRANYGYTF.